Listed here are 4 T cell receptor beta chains from one sample, sequenced in a study of T cells in women clearing cervical HPV infection. Here immunoSEQ multiplex PCR was the method, and the copy in TCRdb shows in-frame clones only, minus some. Recorded for this sample: around 16,000 clones. Sequencing input: blood buffy coat. These receptors came from a woman aged 18-70 years with a cervical HPV16 infection that either progressed to CIN3+ or cleared (not recorded which).

About this clone: The missing CDR3 end, 3 residues past where the read stops, is filled in from the germline J gene. The chain links TRBV19 to TRBJ2-7; TRBD2 might be the D (6 bases). Trimming removed 1 base at V and 5 bases at J, with 15 bases between. The CDR3 runs to 15 residues. Germline CDR1 is LNHDA and CDR2 is SQIVND (reference sequence). The covered CDR3 bases are TGTGCCAGTAGTATAGGGGGGACTGAGGTAAACGAG. Encoded protein: CASSIGGTEVNE. The whole CDR3 protein is CASSIGGTEVNEQYF.

On this clone itself: The CDR3 is cut off 3 residues early in the read; its end comes from the germline J gene. The chain couples TRBV6-1 to TRBJ1-2; 8 nucleotides align to TRBD1. Germline CDR1 is MNHNS and CDR2 is SASEGT. V was pared by 2 bases and J by 7 bases, with 9 bases of the junction left unmatched. The CDR3 is 15 residues long. The CDR3 loop reads CASSEWGTGGFGYTF. CDR3 bases read: TGTGCCAGCAGTGAATGGGGAACAGGGGGATTTGGC.

For this clone: The CDR3 is cut off 3 residues early in the read; its end comes from the germline J gene. V gene TRBV19 combines with J gene TRBJ1-1, with 10 bases fitting TRBD1. The CDR3 length is 14 residues. Germline V gives CDR1 LNHDA, CDR2 SQIVND (reference sequence). V shed 6 bases and J 1 base; nucleotides not matched to a gene: 2. The part of the CDR3 DNA that was read is TGTGCCAGTAGCCGGACAGGGGGGAACACTGAA. This codes for CASSRTGGNTE. The CDR3 reads in full as CASSRTGGNTEAFF.

Worth noting for this clone: The read falls 3 residues short of the CDR3 end, and the missing part is taken from the germline J gene. This sequence joins TRBV2 and TRBJ2-5, with TRBD2 identical over 8 bases. The V segment lost 3 bases and the J segment 5 bases; nucleotides outside the gene matches: 8. CDR1 and CDR2 from the germline V gene are SNHLY and FYNNEI. This CDR3 contains 15 residues. The CDR3 bases that were read are TGTGCCAGCAGTGATAATGAAGCGGGGGTTGAGACC. This translates into CASSDNEAGVET. In full, the CDR3 is CASSDNEAGVETQYF.